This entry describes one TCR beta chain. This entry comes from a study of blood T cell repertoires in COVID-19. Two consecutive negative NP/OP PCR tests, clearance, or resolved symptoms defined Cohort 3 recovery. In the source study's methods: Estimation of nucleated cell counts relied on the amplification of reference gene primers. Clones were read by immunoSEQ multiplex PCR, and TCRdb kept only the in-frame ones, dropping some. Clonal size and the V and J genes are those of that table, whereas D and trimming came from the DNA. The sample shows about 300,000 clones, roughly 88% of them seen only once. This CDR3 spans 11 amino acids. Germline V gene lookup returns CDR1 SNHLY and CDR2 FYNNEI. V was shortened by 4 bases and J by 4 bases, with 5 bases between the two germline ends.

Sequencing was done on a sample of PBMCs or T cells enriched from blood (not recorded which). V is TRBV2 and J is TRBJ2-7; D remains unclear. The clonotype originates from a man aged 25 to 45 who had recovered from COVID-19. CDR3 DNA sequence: TGTGCCAGCAGTGGACATTACGAGCAGTACTTC. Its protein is CASSGHYEQYF.